This entry is about one T cell receptor (beta chain). These data are taken from a study of radiotherapy plus CTLA-4 blockade in lung cancer. The CDR3 extends over 14 amino acids. J lost 7 bases, V lost 5 bases, and 6 bases had no gene match. Germline V gene data show CDR1 as MNHEY and CDR2 as SMNVEV (reference sequence). The method was immunoSEQ multiplex PCR; TCRdb's version includes in-frame clones alone and lacks a portion of them. Seen here are some 46,000 clones, 77% observed once, and the top ten hold over 2.5%. Lung cancer patients with chemo-refractory metastatic non-small-cell disease were given focal radiation plus CTLA-4 blockade with ipilimumab.

The clonotype comes from a human donor with non-small cell lung cancer whose response to radiotherapy plus ipilimumab could not be evaluated. The chain recombines TRBV27 with TRBJ2-1, with 9 bases fitting TRBD2. The specimen comprised peripheral blood, sampled from a patient treated with radiotherapy plus ipilimumab. In nucleotides, the CDR3 is TGTGCCAGCAGTGAGAGCGGGGGGTGGAATGAGCAGTTCTTC. This encodes CASSESGGWNEQFF.